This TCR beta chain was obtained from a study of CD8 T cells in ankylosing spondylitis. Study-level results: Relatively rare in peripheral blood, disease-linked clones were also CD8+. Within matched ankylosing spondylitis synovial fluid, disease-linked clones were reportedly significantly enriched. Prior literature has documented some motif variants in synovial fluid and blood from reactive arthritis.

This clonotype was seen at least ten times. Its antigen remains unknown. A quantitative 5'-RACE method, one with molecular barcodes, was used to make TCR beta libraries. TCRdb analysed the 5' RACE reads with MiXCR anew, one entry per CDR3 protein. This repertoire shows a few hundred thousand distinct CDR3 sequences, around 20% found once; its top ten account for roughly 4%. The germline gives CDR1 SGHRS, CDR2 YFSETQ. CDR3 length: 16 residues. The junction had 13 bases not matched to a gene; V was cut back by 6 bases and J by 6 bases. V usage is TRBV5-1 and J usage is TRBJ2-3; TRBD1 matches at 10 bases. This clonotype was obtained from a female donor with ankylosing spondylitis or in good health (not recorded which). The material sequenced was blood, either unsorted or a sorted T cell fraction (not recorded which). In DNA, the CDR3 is TGCGCCAGCACCAACCGGGACAGGGGATTTTCGGATACGCAGTATTTT. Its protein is CASTNRDRGFSDTQYF.